The rows below give T cell receptor beta chains drawn from one sample of a study of blood T cell repertoires in COVID-19. Sequenced by immunoSEQ multiplex PCR; TCRdb stores in-frame clones only, minus some. The sample consists of more than 250,000 clones, 85% to 90% of them appearing once. The source material was PBMCs or T cells enriched from blood (not recorded which). These receptors all stem from a woman aged 18-30 years with acute COVID-19. CDR3s include the opening cysteine and the closing phenylalanine or tryptophan.

>TRBJ1-2|TRBV6-1
CASSEATGVNYGYTF
>TRBJ1-1|TRBV5-1
CASTLGTSTGSNTEAFF
>TRBJ2-3|TRBV7-9
CASSLFAGGYTDTQYF
>TRBJ2-7|TRBV13
CASSSHPGTGEQYF
>TRBJ1-3|TRBV3-1/TRBV3-2
CASSQTGTYTIYF
>TRBJ1-2|TRBV19
CASSRGQGYRYGYTF
>TRBJ2-1|TRBV30
CAWSGLTYNEQFF
>TRBJ2-7|TRBV20-1
CSASPSGGRAYEQYF
>TRBJ2-1|TRBV7-3
CASSWTSGIRNEQFF
>TRBJ1-1|TRBV6-1
CASSDAGTGNTEAFF
>TRBJ2-7|TRBV3-1/TRBV3-2
CASSQRPYAGGGYEQYF
>TRBJ2-7|TRBV25-1
CASSDNYEQYF
>TRBJ1-3|TRBV27
CASSLKSTASSGNTIYF
>TRBJ2-7|TRBV28
CASVRVPGFDEQYF
>TRBJ1-5|TRBV18
CASSPQGAGNQPQHF
>TRBJ1-2|TRBV28
CASSLVAYGYTF
>TRBJ2-1|TRBV2
CATERDRAYNEQFF
>TRBJ1-1|TRBV2
CASRGQAAHTEAFF
>TRBJ1-2|TRBV12-3/TRBV12-4
CASSLGRNYGYTF
>TRBJ1-5|TRBV25-1
CASSERGWPQHF
>TRBJ2-3|TRBV28
CASRLSTDTQYF
>TRBJ2-1|TRBV28
CASSLGGRVYNEQFF